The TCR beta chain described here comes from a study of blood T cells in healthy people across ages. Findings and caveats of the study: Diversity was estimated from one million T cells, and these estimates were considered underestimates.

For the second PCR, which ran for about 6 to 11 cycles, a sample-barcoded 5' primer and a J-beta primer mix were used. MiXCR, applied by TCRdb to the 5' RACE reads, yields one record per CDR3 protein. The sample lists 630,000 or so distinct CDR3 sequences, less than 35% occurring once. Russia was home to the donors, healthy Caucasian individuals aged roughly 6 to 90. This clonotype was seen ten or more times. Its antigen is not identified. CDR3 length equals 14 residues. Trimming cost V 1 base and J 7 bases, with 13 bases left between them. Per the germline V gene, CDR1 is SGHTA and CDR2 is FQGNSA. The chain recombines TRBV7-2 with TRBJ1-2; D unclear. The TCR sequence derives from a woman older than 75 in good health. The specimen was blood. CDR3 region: CASSLDFWLGGYTF. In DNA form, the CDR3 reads TGTGCCAGCAGCTTAGACTTCTGGCTTGGTGGCTACACCTTC.